One and the same sample provided the 32 T cell receptor beta chains below, sequenced in a study of neurological immune-mediated disorders. In TCRdb, the 5' RACE reads were re-called with MiXCR into one record per CDR3 protein. The table lists around 40,000 distinct CDR3 sequences, 6.5% to 8.5% of them singletons. The source material was CD4+ T cells from blood. These receptor sequences come from a man between 50 and 59 years old in good health.

V and J are TRBV5-1 and TRBJ1-2, with D possibly being TRBD1 (5 bases). V was pared by 3 bases and J by 5 bases, with 17 bases between. CDR3 length: 15 residues. Per germline, CDR1 SGHRS and CDR2 YFSETQ. For the CDR3, the DNA is TGCGCCAGCAGCTCCCGGAATGGGGCGGCTTATGGCTACACCTTC. Translated, it gives CASSSRNGAAYGYTF.

Concerning this clonotype: A read error is possible here, since a much larger clone lies one base away. V usage is TRBV19 and J usage is TRBJ2-1; D is undetermined. CDR1 LNHDA and CDR2 SQIVND come from the germline V gene (reference sequence). The CDR3 consists of 12 residues. The ends were cut back, 6 bases at V and 9 bases at J, with 12 bases in the middle. Here the CDR3 DNA reads TGTGCCAGTAGCGAACAGACCGGTGAGCAGTTCTTC. As protein: CASSEQTGEQFF.

This clonotype was seen repeatedly, ten times or more. The chain uses TRBV7-2 and TRBJ1-4, with D possibly TRBD1 on 5 matching bases. The CDR3 sequence is 13 residues long. Germline CDR1 SGHTA, CDR2 FQGNSA. V was pared by 0 bases and J by 17 bases, with 16 bases between. The CDR3 protein is CASSLAFDSSTFF. CDR3 bases: TGTGCCAGCAGCTTAGCATTTGACAGTTCAACTTTTTTT.

This chain connects TRBV20-1 to TRBJ2-7; D possibly corresponds to TRBD1 (6 bases). The V and J ends lost 0 bases and 7 bases respectively, with 10 bases between them. Germline CDR1 and CDR2: DFQATT and SNEGSKA (reference sequence). The CDR3 totals 12 residues. The DNA of the CDR3 is TGCAGTGCTAGAGATCAGGGGCTGGAGCAGTACTTC. Translation: CSARDQGLEQYF.

This clonotype was seen many times. V usage is TRBV7-2 and J usage is TRBJ2-1; D remains unclear. Germline CDR1 is SGHTA and CDR2 is FQGNSA. V shed 2 bases and J shed 8 bases, with 13 bases lying between them. This CDR3 region has 14 residues. The CDR3 region is CASSLRSTNDEQFF. Here the CDR3 DNA reads TGTGCCAGCAGCTTACGGTCAACCAACGATGAGCAGTTCTTC.

Ten or more counts support this clonotype. The V and J genes are TRBV20-1 and TRBJ1-2; D is uncertain. The CDR3 totals 13 residues. V dropped 0 bases and J dropped 3 bases, with 8 bases sitting between them. The germline V gene encodes CDR1 DFQATT and CDR2 SNEGSKA (reference sequence). The CDR3 nucleotides are TGCAGTGCTAGAGATGAGGCGGACTATGGCTACACCTTC. Its translation is CSARDEADYGYTF.

This clonotype was seen ten or more times. The chain carries TRBV6-5 and TRBJ2-7, with D perhaps assigned TRBD1 or TRBD2 (7 bases each). V lost 6 bases to trimming and J lost 0 bases, with 15 bases between them. CDR3 length: 15 residues. Looked up from germline, CDR1 is MNHEY and CDR2 is SVGAGI. The CDR3 sequence: CASRQGGGSSYEQYF. In DNA, the CDR3 is TGTGCCAGCAGGCAGGGGGGGGGGAGCTCCTACGAGCAGTACTTC.

The table lists this clonotype with many counts. The V and J genes are TRBV20-1 and TRBJ2-5; 12 bases are shared with TRBD2. Germline trimming cut 5 bases from V and 5 bases from J; bases unmatched to any gene: 9. Germline V gene lookup returns CDR1 DFQATT and CDR2 SNEGSKA (reference sequence). The CDR3 length is 15 residues. The CDR3 loop reads CSAATGLAGGETQYF. The DNA of the CDR3 is TGCAGTGCTGCGACCGGGCTAGCGGGAGGGGAGACCCAGTACTTC.

The chain couples TRBV6-5 to TRBJ1-3, with 8 bases that match TRBD1. Germline loops: CDR1 MNHEY, CDR2 SVGAGI. The CDR3 runs 15 residues. Trimming removed 6 bases from V and 2 bases from J; junction bases left unmatched: 6. CDR3 loop: CASRDGTGTGNTIYF. The CDR3 coding sequence is TGTGCCAGCAGGGACGGGACAGGCACTGGAAACACCATATATTTT.

The table lists this clonotype with a few counts. The chain uses TRBV7-8 and TRBJ2-5; maybe TRBD2 (5 bases). The CDR3 extends over 17 amino acids. With 5 bases removed from V and 1 base from J, the gap between germline ends came to 20 bases. The V gene's germline CDR1 is SGHVS and CDR2 FQNEAQ. Here the CDR3 DNA reads TGTGCCAGCAGCCCCCGCCGGTGGGGAGCGTTCCAAGAGACCCAGTACTTC. This gives the protein CASSPRRWGAFQETQYF.

In this sample, this clonotype turned up many times. The chain has TRBV10-2 and TRBJ2-7; 10 bases agree with TRBD2. Per the germline V gene, CDR1 is WSHSY and CDR2 is SAAADI. The CDR3 consists of 14 residues. With 7 bases clipped from V and 7 bases from J, the junction kept 10 bases outside the gene matches. The CDR3 loop is CASTPTSGPWEQYF. CDR3 DNA sequence: TGCGCCAGCACCCCGACTAGCGGGCCCTGGGAGCAGTACTTC.

This clonotype was recorded many times. J is TRBJ1-6 and V is TRBV7-2; a possible D gene is TRBD1 (5 bases). Germline V CDR1 and CDR2: SGHTA, FQGNSA. Between the trimmed V and J ends, which lost 8 bases and 7 bases, there was a span of 12 bases. The CDR3 totals 13 residues. Here the CDR3 reads CASQQEINSPLHF. The CDR3 DNA sequence: TGTGCCAGCCAACAGGAGATCAATTCACCCCTCCACTTT. Using reference TRBV7-2 and TRBJ1-6 for the parts outside the CDR3, the full variable domain is GAGVSQSPSNKVTEKGKDVELRCDPISGHTALYWYRQSLGQGLEFLIYFQGNSAPDKSGLPSDRFSAERTGGSVSTLTIQRTQQEDSAVYLCASQQEINSPLHFGNGTRLTVT.

V and J are TRBV6-6 and TRBJ2-7; either TRBD1 or TRBD2 may fit D (6 bases each). This CDR3 comprises 16 residues. Deletions cut 6 bases from V and 5 bases from J, with 23 bases between. Germline V gene data show CDR1 as MNHNY and CDR2 as SVGAGI (reference sequence). The CDR3 spells CASRDKPGPGADEQYF. The CDR3 DNA reads TGTGCCAGCAGAGACAAACCGGGACCGGGGGCCGACGAGCAGTACTTC.

This clonotype was found many times. The rearrangement joins TRBV20-1 to TRBJ2-4; a weak D match, TRBD1 (5 bases). V shed 1 base and J shed 8 bases, with 15 bases lying between them. This CDR3 contains 14 residues. The germline gives CDR1 DFQATT, CDR2 SNEGSKA (reference sequence). This chain's CDR3 is CSARGGPPRDIQYF. The CDR3 coding sequence is TGCAGTGCTAGAGGCGGACCCCCCAGGGACATTCAGTACTTC.

The table lists this clonotype with many counts. The CDR3 spells CSAGRDAEVSNEQFF. The DNA of the CDR3 is TGCAGTGCTGGCCGGGACGCGGAGGTGAGCAATGAGCAGTTCTTC. The chain joins TRBV20-1 to TRBJ2-1; D may match TRBD1 or TRBD2 (5 bases each). The length of the CDR3 is 15 residues. The ends were cut back, 5 bases at V and 6 bases at J, with 20 bases in the middle. Germline values: CDR1 DFQATT, CDR2 SNEGSKA (reference sequence).

Ten or more counts support this clonotype. This chain links TRBV20-1 with TRBJ2-1, with a tentative D call TRBD2 (5 bases). Trimming pared 8 bases from V and 10 bases from J, leaving 15 bases between. The CDR3 has 11 amino acids. Germline V gene sequence: CDR1 DFQATT, CDR2 SNEGSKA (reference sequence). CDR3 sequence: CSLEHSDEQFF. Here the CDR3 DNA reads TGCAGTTTAGAACATAGCGACGAGCAGTTCTTC.

This clonotype has at least ten counts. The chain employs TRBV14 and TRBJ1-1; tentatively, D is TRBD1 (5 bases). Deletions cut 2 bases from V and 11 bases from J, with 12 bases between. Germline V gives CDR1 SGHDN, CDR2 FVKESK. This CDR3 has 12 amino acids. CDR3 protein: CASSQSQGSAFF. For the CDR3, the DNA is TGTGCCAGCAGCCAAAGCCAGGGTAGCGCTTTCTTT.

CDR3 in amino acids: CAWSPWGGSYEQYF. The CDR3 DNA follows: TGTGCCTGGAGTCCCTGGGGGGGGTCCTACGAGCAGTACTTC. The chain has TRBV30 and TRBJ2-7, with 7 bases matching TRBD2. V lost 2 bases to trimming and J lost 1 base; unmatched junction nucleotides: 5. The CDR3 has 14 residues. The germline CDR1 and CDR2 sequences are GTSNPN and SVGIG (reference sequence). Supplemented by reference TRBV30 and TRBJ2-7, the full variable domain reads SQTIHQWPATLVQPVGSPLSLECTVEGTSNPNLYWYRQAAGRGLQLLFYSVGIGQISSEVPQNLSASRPQDRQFILSSKKLLLSDSGFYLCAWSPWGGSYEQYFGPGTRLTVT.

This chain uses TRBV10-3 with TRBJ2-3, with D unclear. The germline V and J ends were trimmed by 7 bases and 3 bases, with 11 bases remaining between them. Germline lookup yields CDR1 ENHRY and CDR2 SYGVKD. The CDR3 has 13 residues. The CDR3 DNA is TGTGCCATCACCGAAATAGGGACAGATACGCAGTATTTT. Translated, it gives CAITEIGTDTQYF.

The chain uses TRBV30 and TRBJ2-2; tentatively, D is TRBD1 (6 bases). The V gene's germline CDR1 is GTSNPN and CDR2 SVGIG (reference sequence). The CDR3 loop spans 15 amino acids. V lost 2 bases to trimming and J lost 5 bases, with 15 bases between them. CDR3 sequence (DNA): TGTGCCTGGAGTCTCGGGACACCGAGGACCGGGGAGCTGTTTTTT. Translating gives CAWSLGTPRTGELFF.

There are many counts of this clonotype. The rearrangement links TRBV28 to TRBJ2-5; tentatively, D is TRBD1 (6 bases). V lost 6 bases and J 2 bases, leaving 16 bases between the germline ends. CDR1 MDHEN and CDR2 SYDVKM come from the germline V gene. This CDR3 has 15 residues. The CDR3 protein is CASSFPSGEQETQYF. DNA of the CDR3: TGTGCCAGCAGCTTCCCGTCAGGGGAACAAGAGACCCAGTACTTC.

In this sample, this clonotype turned up many times. CDR3 DNA: TGTGCCATCAGTGATCGGGGGGAGATCGGGTCAGATACGCAGTATTTT. Translation: CAISDRGEIGSDTQYF. J is TRBJ2-3 and V is TRBV10-3, with 7 bases aligning to TRBD2. The CDR3 covers 16 residues. V shed 3 bases, J shed 4 bases, and the junction held 10 bases outside the gene matches. CDR1 is ENHRY, CDR2 SYGVKD, per germline.

This clonotype was seen at least ten times. The CDR3 reads CSASSSYGYTF. The CDR3 DNA reads TGCAGTGCTAGCTCCAGCTATGGCTACACCTTC. The chain joins TRBV20-1 to TRBJ1-2; no clear D. The CDR3 spans 11 residues. The V end was cut by 3 bases, the J end by 4 bases, with 6 bases between. CDR1 and CDR2 (germline): DFQATT, SNEGSKA (reference sequence).

This clonotype was found many times. The rearrangement joins TRBV6-5 to TRBJ2-4; tentative D call: TRBD1 (5 bases). CDR1 is MNHEY, CDR2 SVGAGI, per germline. This CDR3 contains 15 residues. V was cut by 0 bases and J by 6 bases, with 12 bases left in between. The chain's CDR3 is CASSYSGRQGNIQYF. CDR3 sequence (DNA): TGTGCCAGCAGTTACTCGGGGCGTCAGGGAAACATTCAGTACTTC.

This clonotype was seen ten or more times. The rearrangement joins TRBV6-6 to TRBJ1-6, with D hard to call. From germline, CDR1 is MNHNY and CDR2 SVGAGI (reference sequence). The CDR3 extends over 12 amino acids. V lost 6 bases, J lost 10 bases, and 10 bases lay in between. In DNA, the CDR3 is TGTGCCAGCAGCCCCCCGGGATCACCCCTCCACTTT. Translated, it gives CASSPPGSPLHF.

This clonotype occurred many times. This sequence joins TRBV6-2 or TRBV6-3 and TRBJ2-1; maybe TRBD2 (5 bases). Germline loops: CDR1 MNHEY, CDR2 SVGEGT. The CDR3 spans 16 residues. Trimming pared 5 bases from V and 5 bases from J, leaving 19 bases between. For the CDR3, the DNA is TGTGCCAGCAGTCGCCCATGGGGAGCTGAACACAATGAGCAGTTCTTC. As protein: CASSRPWGAEHNEQFF.

This clonotype was counted ten times or more. The chain joins TRBV18 to TRBJ2-5, with D uncertain. There are 15 residues in the CDR3. Germline V gene data show CDR1 as KGHSH and CDR2 as LQKENI. V was trimmed by 6 bases and J by 2 bases, leaving 16 bases between them. CDR3 residues: CASSFLTVKQETQYF. In DNA, the CDR3 is TGTGCCAGCTCCTTCTTAACGGTGAAGCAAGAGACCCAGTACTTC.

With respect to this clonotype: This may arise from a read error, as a much more abundant clone is one base away. This sequence joins TRBV6-5 and TRBJ2-7; maybe TRBD1 (5 bases). The germline CDR1 and CDR2 sequences are MNHEY and SVGAGI. V lost 3 bases and J lost 4, with 16 bases in between. This CDR3 is built from 15 residues. CDR3 residues: CASSYQGFPPYEQYV. CDR3 sequence (DNA): TGTGCCAGCAGTTATCAGGGTTTTCCCCCTTACGAGCAGTACGTC.

This clonotype was recorded at least ten times. The chain employs TRBV5-1 and TRBJ2-7; TRBD2 agrees at 10 bases. The germline V gene encodes CDR1 SGHRS and CDR2 YFSETQ. V shed 0 bases and J 1 base; nucleotides not matched to a gene: 4. This CDR3 region has 16 residues. CDR3 amino acids: CASSLEGLALSYEQYF. CDR3 nucleotides: TGCGCCAGCAGCTTGGAGGGACTAGCGTTATCCTACGAGCAGTACTTC. Complete variable domain (other parts from reference TRBV5-1 and TRBJ2-7): KAGVTQTPRYLIKTRGQQVTLSCSPISGHRSVSWYQQTPGQGLQFLFEYFSETQRNKGNFPGRFSGRQFSNSRSEMNVSTLELGDSALYLCASSLEGLALSYEQYFGPGTRLTVT.

This clonotype was counted many times. This chain joins TRBV20-1 and TRBJ1-5; maybe TRBD1 (6 bases). CDR3 length: 13 residues. V was shortened by 6 bases and J by 7 bases, with 16 bases between the two germline ends. Germline assignment: CDR1 DFQATT and CDR2 SNEGSKA (reference sequence). The CDR3 DNA sequence: TGCAGTGCCAGCTCGGGGGCGCGACAGCCCCAGCATTTT. Protein product: CSASSGARQPQHF.

This clonotype was counted ten times or more. This chain connects TRBV6-1 to TRBJ2-1; 10 bases fit TRBD2. The CDR3 runs 19 residues. CDR1 is MNHNS and CDR2 is SASEGT in the germline V gene. J gave up 2 bases and V 4 bases, and 14 bases lay outside the gene matches. CDR3 coding DNA: TGTGCCAGCAGTGTACGGTCGGCTTTAGCGGGGGGACCCTACAATGAGCAGTTCTTC. Its protein is CASSVRSALAGGPYNEQFF.

This clonotype was seen repeatedly, ten times or more. The chain combines TRBV20-1 with TRBJ1-4; D not certain. Germline V lookup: CDR1 DFQATT, CDR2 SNEGSKA (reference sequence). V lost 2 bases and J lost 8, with 12 bases in between. The CDR3 extends over 13 amino acids. The CDR3 bases are TGCAGTGCTAGAACTGGTGGAACGGAAAAACTGTTTTTT. Protein: CSARTGGTEKLFF.